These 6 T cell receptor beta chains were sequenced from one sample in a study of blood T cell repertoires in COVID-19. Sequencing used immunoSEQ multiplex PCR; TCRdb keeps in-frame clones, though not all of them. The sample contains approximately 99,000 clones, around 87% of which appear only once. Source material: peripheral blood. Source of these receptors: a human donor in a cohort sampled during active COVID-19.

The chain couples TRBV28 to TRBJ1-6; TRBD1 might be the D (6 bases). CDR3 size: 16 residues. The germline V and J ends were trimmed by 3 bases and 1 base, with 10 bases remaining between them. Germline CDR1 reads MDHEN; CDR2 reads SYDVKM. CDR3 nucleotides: TGTGCCAGCAGTTTGGCAGGGGAGTCCTATAATTCACCCCTCCACTTT. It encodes CASSLAGESYNSPLHF.

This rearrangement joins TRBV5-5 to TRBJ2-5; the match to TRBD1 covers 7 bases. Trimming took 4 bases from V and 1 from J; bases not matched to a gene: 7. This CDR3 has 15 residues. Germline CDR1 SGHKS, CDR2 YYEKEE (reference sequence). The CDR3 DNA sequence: TGTGCCAGCAGCGGCCAGGGGGTATTCCAAGAGACCCAGTACTTC. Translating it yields CASSGQGVFQETQYF.

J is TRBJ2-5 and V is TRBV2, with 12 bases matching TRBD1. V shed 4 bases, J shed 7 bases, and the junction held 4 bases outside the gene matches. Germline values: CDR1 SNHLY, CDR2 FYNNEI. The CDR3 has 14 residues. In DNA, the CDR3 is TGTGCCAGCAGTGGGGACAGGGGGCGGGGGACCCAGTACTTC. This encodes CASSGDRGRGTQYF.

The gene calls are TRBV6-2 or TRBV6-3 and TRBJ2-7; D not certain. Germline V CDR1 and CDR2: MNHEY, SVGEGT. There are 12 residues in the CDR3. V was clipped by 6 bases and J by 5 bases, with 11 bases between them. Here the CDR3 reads CASSAGFDEQYF. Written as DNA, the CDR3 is TGTGCCAGCAGCGCAGGCTTCGACGAGCAGTACTTC.

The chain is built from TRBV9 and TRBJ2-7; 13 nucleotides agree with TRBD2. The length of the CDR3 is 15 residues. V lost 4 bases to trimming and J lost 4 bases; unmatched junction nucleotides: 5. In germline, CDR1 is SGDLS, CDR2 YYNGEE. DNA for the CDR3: TGTGCCAGCAGCCCACGGACTAGCGGGAGTTACGAGCAGTACTTC. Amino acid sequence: CASSPRTSGSYEQYF.

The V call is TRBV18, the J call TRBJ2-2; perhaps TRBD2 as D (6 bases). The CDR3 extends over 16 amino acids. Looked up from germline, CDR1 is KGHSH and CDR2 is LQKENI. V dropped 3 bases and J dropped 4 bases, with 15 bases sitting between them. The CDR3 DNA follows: TGTGCCAGCTCACCTCTGCGTAGCGGAGTCACCGGGGAGCTGTTTTTT. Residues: CASSPLRSGVTGELFF. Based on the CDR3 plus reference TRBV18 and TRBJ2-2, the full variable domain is NAGVMQNPRHLVRRRGQEARLRCSPMKGHSHVYWYRQLPEEGLKFMVYLQKENIIDESGMPKERFSAEFPKEGPSILRIQQVVRGDSAAYFCASSPLRSGVTGELFFGEGSRLTVL.